A single sample gave rise to the 3 T cell receptor beta chains below, sequenced in a study of T cells expressing NK-cell markers. With the 5' RACE reads reprocessed, TCRdb shows one record per CDR3 protein and no DNA. The data include approximately 550,000 distinct CDR3 sequences; the top ten clones carry approximately 3.6%. The material sequenced was blood T cells: a sorted CD56 or NKG2C T cell subset, CD4+ or CD8+ T cells, or bulk PBMC T cells (not recorded which). Receptors were obtained from a young man in good health.

V and J are TRBV12-3 or TRBV12-4 and TRBJ2-1; with no DNA, the TCRdb D assignment of TRBD1 cannot be verified. The CDR3 spans 15 residues. This CDR3 reads CASREGQSSYNEQFF.

The V gene is TRBV20-1, the J gene TRBJ2-3. There are 14 residues in the CDR3. Germline values: CDR1 DFQATT, CDR2 SNEGSKA (reference sequence). The chain's CDR3 is CSARKGTSTDTQYF.

The chain links TRBV29-1 to TRBJ2-7. This CDR3 has 12 amino acids. Germline V gives CDR1 SQVTM, CDR2 ANQGSEA. CDR3 sequence reads: CSVEVEAYEQYF.